This entry lists 10 T cell receptor beta chains sequenced from one sample in a study of blood T cell repertoires in COVID-19. TCRdb's copy holds only in-frame clones and misses some; the assay was immunoSEQ multiplex PCR. Of around 30,000 clones listed, over 75% are singletons. Material for sequencing was peripheral blood. The source is a human donor in a cohort sampled during active COVID-19. The donor label of this sample is uncertain.

CDR3 residues: CASSLGSSTYNEQFF. DNA of the CDR3: TGCGCCAGCAGCTTGGGCAGTTCGACCTACAATGAGCAGTTCTTC. The chain links TRBV5-1 to TRBJ2-1; D is uncertain. The V gene's germline CDR1 is SGHRS and CDR2 YFSETQ. V shed 0 bases and J shed 2 bases, with 9 bases lying between them. The CDR3 covers 15 residues.

V and J are TRBV19 and TRBJ1-2, with no clear D. The germline CDR1 and CDR2 sequences are LNHDA and SQIVND (reference sequence). This CDR3 has 13 amino acids. V lost 5 bases and J 3 bases, leaving 10 bases between the germline ends. CDR3 nucleotide sequence: TGTGCCAGTAGTGGCGGGTTCCACTATGGCTACACCTTC. The encoded protein is CASSGGFHYGYTF. Complete variable domain (other parts from reference TRBV19 and TRBJ1-2): DGGITQSPKYLFRKEGQNVTLSCEQNLNHDAMYWYRQDPGQGLRLIYYSQIVNDFQKGDIAEGYSVSREKKESFPLTVTSAQKNPTAFYLCASSGGFHYGYTFGSGTRLTVV.

The J gene is TRBJ2-3, the V gene TRBV19, with D possibly TRBD2 on 7 matching bases. With 1 base removed from V and 6 bases from J, the gap between germline ends came to 17 bases. Germline values: CDR1 LNHDA, CDR2 SQIVND (reference sequence). The CDR3 contains 16 residues. The CDR3 region has the DNA TGTGCCAGTAGTATAGTTGGTCGGGGGGCGACGGATACGCAGTATTTT. Protein sequence: CASSIVGRGATDTQYF.

V and J are TRBV18 and TRBJ1-1; tentative D call: TRBD1 (5 bases). The V end lost 2 bases, the J end lost 8 bases, and 15 bases lay between the germline ends. Germline CDR1 reads KGHSH; CDR2 reads LQKENI. This CDR3 region has 14 residues. The CDR3 here is CASSPTRLQGEAFF. The DNA of the CDR3 is TGTGCCAGCTCACCAACCAGGCTGCAGGGAGAAGCTTTCTTT.

The V gene is TRBV2, the J gene TRBJ2-7, with 10 nucleotides matching TRBD1. Germline assignment: CDR1 SNHLY and CDR2 FYNNEI. V shed 2 bases and J 6 bases; nucleotides not matched to a gene: 4. The CDR3 is 14 amino acids. The CDR3 DNA sequence: TGTGCCAGCAGTGAAAGGGGACAGGGGCGCGAGCAGTACTTC. Residues: CASSERGQGREQYF.

This rearrangement joins TRBV7-9 to TRBJ2-2; 10 bases map to TRBD1. J gave up 0 bases and V 6 bases, and 13 bases lay outside the gene matches. The CDR3 is 19 amino acids. CDR1 and CDR2 (germline): SEHNR, FQNEAQ (reference sequence). The CDR3 DNA is TGTGCCAGCAGTCTTAGACTTACCGGGACAGGGGCGAACACCGGGGAGCTGTTTTTT. Translated: CASSLRLTGTGANTGELFF. The full variable domain, in which reference TRBV7-9 and TRBJ2-2 provide the parts outside the CDR3, is DTGVSQNPRHKITKRGQNVTFRCDPISEHNRLYWYRQTLGQGPEFLTYFQNEAQLEKSRLLSDRFSAERPKGSFSTLEIQRTEQGDSAMYLCASSLRLTGTGANTGELFFGEGSRLTVL.

The chain recombines TRBV6-5 with TRBJ2-3; 10 positions agree with TRBD2. Germline loops: CDR1 MNHEY, CDR2 SVGAGI. V shed 7 bases, J shed 6 bases, and the junction held 7 bases outside the gene matches. The CDR3 spans 14 residues. Written as DNA, the CDR3 is TGTGCCAGCAAAGAGCGGGGGGGTACGGATACGCAGTATTTT. It codes for CASKERGGTDTQYF.

The V and J genes are TRBV4-3 and TRBJ2-6; D is possibly TRBD2 (5 bases). Trimming removed 1 base from V and 3 bases from J, with 13 bases in between. Germline V gives CDR1 LGHNA, CDR2 YSLEER. The CDR3 is 17 amino acids. CDR3 DNA: TGCGCCAGCAGCCAAGGGCTAGAGAGGGTTGGGGCCAACGTCCTGACTTTC. This codes for CASSQGLERVGANVLTF.

The V and J genes are TRBV6-1 and TRBJ2-3; 10 bases are shared with TRBD2. The CDR3 has 17 amino acids. Trimming at V came to 1 base and at J to 5 bases, leaving 9 bases not matched to a gene. CDR1 is MNHNS, CDR2 SASEGT, per germline. The CDR3, as DNA: TGTGCCAGCAGTGAAGGGCTAGCGGGGGTGAAGGTAGATACGCAGTATTTT. Translating it yields CASSEGLAGVKVDTQYF.

This sequence joins TRBV18 and TRBJ1-1; D possibly corresponds to TRBD1 (5 bases). This CDR3 contains 16 residues. Trimming left V 2 bases short and J 5 bases short, with 18 bases between. Germline lookup yields CDR1 KGHSH and CDR2 LQKENI. CDR3 nucleotide sequence: TGTGCCAGCTCACCAACAGGCACCCTAGGGAAAACTGAAGCTTTCTTT. Translated: CASSPTGTLGKTEAFF.